This T cell receptor beta chain was recovered during a study of T cells after yellow fever vaccination. Study background: SMART-Seq v4 Ultra Low Input prepared the low-cell-number fractions. General study points: Most clones from primary vaccination were detected again post-booster (about 96% CD4, 70% to 90% CD8).

Trimming stripped 3 bases from V and 6 bases from J, with 14 bases between. CDR3 length: 14 amino acids. The germline CDR1 and CDR2 sequences are SEHNR and FQNEAQ (reference sequence). A single record per CDR3 protein comes from TCRdb applying MiXCR to the 5' RACE reads. This sample has about 170,000 distinct CDR3 sequences, with 11% found just once. Only a few counts were recorded for this clonotype. Its matching antigen is unknown. The chain couples TRBV7-9 to TRBJ1-1; no reliable D call. The sequence came from a man aged 18-30 years who received the YFV17D yellow fever vaccine. The sequencing here drew on CD8+ T cells sorted from PBMCs, taken 15 days after the yellow fever booster vaccination. In DNA, the CDR3 is TGTGCCAGCAGCTTTGGCGAGGCGAGGGCTGAAGCTTTCTTT. Translation: CASSFGEARAEAFF. The complete variable domain, with remaining parts taken from reference TRBV7-9 and TRBJ1-1, reads DTGVSQNPRHKITKRGQNVTFRCDPISEHNRLYWYRQTLGQGPEFLTYFQNEAQLEKSRLLSDRFSAERPKGSFSTLEIQRTEQGDSAMYLCASSFGEARAEAFFGQGTRLTVV.